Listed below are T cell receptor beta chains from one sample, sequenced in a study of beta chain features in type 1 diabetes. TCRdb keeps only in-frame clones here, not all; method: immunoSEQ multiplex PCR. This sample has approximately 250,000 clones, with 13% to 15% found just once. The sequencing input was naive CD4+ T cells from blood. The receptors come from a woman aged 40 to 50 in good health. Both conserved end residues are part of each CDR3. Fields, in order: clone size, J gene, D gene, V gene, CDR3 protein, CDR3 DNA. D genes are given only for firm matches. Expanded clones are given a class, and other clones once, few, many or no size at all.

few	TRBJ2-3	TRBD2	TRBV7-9	CASSPGTSGATQYF	TGTGCCAGCAGCCCCGGGACTAGCGGGGCTACGCAGTATTTT
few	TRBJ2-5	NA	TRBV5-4	CASSFGPTGQETQYF	TGTGCCAGCAGCTTTGGTCCCACGGGACAAGAGACCCAGTACTTC
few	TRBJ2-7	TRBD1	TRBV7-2	CASSLGPGTGYSYEQYF	TGTGCCAGCAGCTTAGGCCCCGGGACAGGGTATTCCTACGAGCAGTACTTC
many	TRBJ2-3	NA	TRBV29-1	CSVTGFTDTQYF	TGCAGCGTTACAGGATTCACAGATACGCAGTATTTT
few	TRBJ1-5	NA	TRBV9	CASSLTNSNQPQHF	TGTGCCAGCAGTCTCACTAATAGCAATCAGCCCCAGCATTTT
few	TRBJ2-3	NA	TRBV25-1	CASSPNRDLNTDTQYF	TGTGCCAGCAGCCCCAACCGGGACTTAAACACAGATACGCAGTATTTT
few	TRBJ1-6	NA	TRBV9	CASSVAGYNSPLHF	TGTGCCAGCAGCGTAGCCGGTTATAATTCACCCCTCCACTTT
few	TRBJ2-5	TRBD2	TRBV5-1	CASSFRTSGQETQYF	TGCGCCAGCAGCTTTAGGACTAGCGGCCAAGAGACCCAGTACTTC
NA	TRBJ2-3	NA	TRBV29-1	CSVVVSASPDTQYF	TGCAGCGTTGTCGTTTCGGCTAGTCCCGATACGCAGTATTTT
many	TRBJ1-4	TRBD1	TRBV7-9	CASSPRTGADEKLFF	TGTGCCAGCAGCCCAAGGACAGGGGCCGATGAAAAACTGTTTTTT
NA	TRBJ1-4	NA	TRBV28	CASSSAGNEKLFF	TGTGCCAGCAGTTCCGCGGGAAACGAAAAACTGTTTTTT
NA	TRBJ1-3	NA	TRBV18	CASSPRGSGNTIYF	TGTGCCAGCTCACCAAGGGGATCTGGAAACACCATATATTTT
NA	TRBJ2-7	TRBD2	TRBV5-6	CASSEPLAGYYEQYF	TGTGCCAGCAGCGAGCCCCTAGCGGGGTATTACGAGCAGTACTTC
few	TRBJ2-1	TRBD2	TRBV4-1	CASSQDMLAGGRNEQFF	TGCGCCAGCAGCCAAGATATGCTAGCGGGGGGGAGAAATGAGCAGTTCTTC
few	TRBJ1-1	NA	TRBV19	CASIGFRGKTFF	TGTGCCAGTATAGGTTTCCGAGGGAAAACTTTCTTT
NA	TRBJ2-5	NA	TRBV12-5	CASGLVRETQYF	TGTGCTAGTGGTTTGGTCAGGGAGACCCAGTACTTC
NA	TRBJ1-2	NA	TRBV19	CASSIQQGFGIYGYTF	TGTGCCAGTAGTATTCAACAGGGCTTCGGGATCTATGGCTACACCTTC
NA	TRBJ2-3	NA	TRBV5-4	CASSFSLDTQYF	TGTGCCAGCAGCTTTAGTCTAGATACGCAGTATTTT
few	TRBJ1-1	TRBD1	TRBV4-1	CASSHGQGAIGNTEAFF	TGCGCCAGCAGCCACGGACAGGGGGCGATCGGGAACACTGAAGCTTTCTTT
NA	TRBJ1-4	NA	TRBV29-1	CSVLGRGKEEKLFF	TGCAGCGTTTTGGGCAGGGGAAAAGAGGAAAAACTGTTTTTT
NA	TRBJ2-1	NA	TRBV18	CASSPPTSYNEQFF	TGTGCCAGCTCACCACCGACTAGCTACAATGAGCAGTTCTTC
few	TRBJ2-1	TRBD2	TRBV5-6	CASSLLGLAGGDEQFF	TGTGCCAGCAGCCTACTGGGACTAGCGGGGGGCGATGAGCAGTTCTTC
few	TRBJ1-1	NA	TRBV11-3	CASSLQGANTEAFF	TGTGCCAGCAGCTTACAAGGGGCCAACACTGAAGCTTTCTTT
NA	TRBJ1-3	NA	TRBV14	CASSYSSGNTIYF	TGTGCCAGCAGCTACAGCTCTGGAAACACCATATATTTT
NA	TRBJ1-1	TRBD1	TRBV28	CASSWTGWNTEAFF	TGTGCCAGCAGTTGGACAGGGTGGAACACTGAAGCTTTCTTT
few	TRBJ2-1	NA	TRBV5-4	CASSRVSSYNEQFF	TGTGCCAGCAGCCGTGTTAGCTCCTACAATGAGCAGTTCTTC
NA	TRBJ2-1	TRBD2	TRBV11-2	CASSLDRVGGAYEQFF	TGTGCCAGCAGCTTAGATCGGGTCGGGGGGGCCTATGAGCAGTTCTTC
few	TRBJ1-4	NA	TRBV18	CASSPRREGATNEKLFF	TGTGCCAGCTCACCGCGCAGGGAAGGGGCAACTAATGAAAAACTGTTTTTT
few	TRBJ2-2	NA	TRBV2	CASSERTSSGELFF	TGTGCCAGCAGTGAACGCACTAGTTCCGGGGAGCTGTTTTTT
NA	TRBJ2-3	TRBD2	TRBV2	CASSVLAGGWTDTQYF	TGTGCCAGCAGTGTGTTGGCGGGGGGCTGGACAGATACGCAGTATTTT
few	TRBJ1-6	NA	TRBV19	CASSIWTGDSYNSPLHF	TGTGCCAGTAGTATCTGGACCGGGGACTCCTATAATTCACCCCTCCACTTT